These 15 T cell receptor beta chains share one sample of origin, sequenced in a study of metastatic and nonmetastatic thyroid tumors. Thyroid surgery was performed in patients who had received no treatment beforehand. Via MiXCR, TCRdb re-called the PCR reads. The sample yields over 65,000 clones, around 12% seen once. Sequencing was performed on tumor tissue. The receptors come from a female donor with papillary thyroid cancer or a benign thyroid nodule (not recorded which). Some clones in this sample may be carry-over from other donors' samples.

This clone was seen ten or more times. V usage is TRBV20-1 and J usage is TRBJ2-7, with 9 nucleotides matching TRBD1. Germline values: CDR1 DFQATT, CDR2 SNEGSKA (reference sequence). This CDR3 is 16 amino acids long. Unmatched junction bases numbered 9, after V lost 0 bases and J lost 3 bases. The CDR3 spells CSAREADRGNRYEQYF. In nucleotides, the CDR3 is TGCAGTGCTAGAGAAGCGGACAGGGGCAACCGCTACGAGCAGTACTTC.

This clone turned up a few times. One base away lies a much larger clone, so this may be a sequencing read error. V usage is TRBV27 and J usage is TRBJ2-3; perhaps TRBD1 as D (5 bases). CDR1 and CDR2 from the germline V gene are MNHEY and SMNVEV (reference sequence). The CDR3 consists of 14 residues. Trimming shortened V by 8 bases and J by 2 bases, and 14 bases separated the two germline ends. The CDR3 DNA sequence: TGTGCCAGCGGCCAGGGATCAGTCACAGATACGCAGTATTTT. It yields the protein CASGQGSVTDTQYF.

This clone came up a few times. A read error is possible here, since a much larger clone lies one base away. This CDR3 is CASSADRGAYSEQFF. The CDR3 nucleotides are TGTGCCAGCAGTGCCGACAGGGGGGCTTACAGTGAGCAGTTCTTC. The genes are TRBV2 and TRBJ2-1; 9 bases are shared with TRBD1. The CDR3 runs 15 residues. Looked up from germline, CDR1 is SNHLY and CDR2 is FYNNEI.

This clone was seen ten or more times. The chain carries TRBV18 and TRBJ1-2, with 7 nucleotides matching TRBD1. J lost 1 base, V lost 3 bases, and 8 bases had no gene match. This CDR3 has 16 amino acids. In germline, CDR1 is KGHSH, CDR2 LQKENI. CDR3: CASSPTRGGLNYGYTF. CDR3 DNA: TGTGCCAGCTCACCTACGAGAGGGGGCCTTAACTATGGCTACACCTTC. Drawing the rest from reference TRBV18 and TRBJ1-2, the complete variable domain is NAGVMQNPRHLVRRRGQEARLRCSPMKGHSHVYWYRQLPEEGLKFMVYLQKENIIDESGMPKERFSAEFPKEGPSILRIQQVVRGDSAAYFCASSPTRGGLNYGYTFGSGTRLTVV.

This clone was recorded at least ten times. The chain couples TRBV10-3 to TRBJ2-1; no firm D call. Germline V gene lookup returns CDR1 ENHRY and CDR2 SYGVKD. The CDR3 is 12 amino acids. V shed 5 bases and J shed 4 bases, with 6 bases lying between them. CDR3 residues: CAISSPYNEQFF. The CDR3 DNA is TGTGCCATCAGTTCCCCATACAATGAGCAGTTCTTC.

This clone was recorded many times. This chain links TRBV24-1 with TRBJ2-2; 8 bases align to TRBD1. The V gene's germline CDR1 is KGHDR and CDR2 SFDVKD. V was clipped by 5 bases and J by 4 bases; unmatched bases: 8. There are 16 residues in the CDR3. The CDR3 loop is CATSGPDRDGTGELFF. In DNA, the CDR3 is TGTGCCACCAGTGGCCCGGACAGGGACGGCACCGGGGAGCTGTTTTTT.

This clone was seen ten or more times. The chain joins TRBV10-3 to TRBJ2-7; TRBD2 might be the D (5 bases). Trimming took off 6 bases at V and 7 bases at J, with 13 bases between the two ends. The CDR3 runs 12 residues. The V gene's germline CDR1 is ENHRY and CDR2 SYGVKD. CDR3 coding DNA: TGTGCCATCAGGGGGTGGAGGACTGAGCAGTACTTC. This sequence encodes CAIRGWRTEQYF.

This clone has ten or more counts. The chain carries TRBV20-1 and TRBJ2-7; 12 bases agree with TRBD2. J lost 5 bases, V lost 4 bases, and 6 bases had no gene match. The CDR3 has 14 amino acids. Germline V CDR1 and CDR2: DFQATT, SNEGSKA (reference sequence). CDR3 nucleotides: TGCAGTGCTATACTCCTAGCGGGAGGGCACGAGCAGTACTTC. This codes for CSAILLAGGHEQYF.

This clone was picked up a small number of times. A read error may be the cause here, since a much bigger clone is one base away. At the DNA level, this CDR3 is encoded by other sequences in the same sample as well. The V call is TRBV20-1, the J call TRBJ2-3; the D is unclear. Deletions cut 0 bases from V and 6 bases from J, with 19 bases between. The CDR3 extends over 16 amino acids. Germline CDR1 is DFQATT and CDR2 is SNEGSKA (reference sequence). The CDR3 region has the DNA TGCAGTGCTAGAGATTTTCGGAGACGTGGGCAGGATACGCAGTATTTT. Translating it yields CSARDFRRRGQDTQYF.

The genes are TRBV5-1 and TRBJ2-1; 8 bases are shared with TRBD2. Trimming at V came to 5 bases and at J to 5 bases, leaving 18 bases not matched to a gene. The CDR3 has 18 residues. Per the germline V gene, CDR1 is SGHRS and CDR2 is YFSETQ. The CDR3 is CASRSWPRREGLNNEQFF. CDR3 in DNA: TGCGCCAGCAGATCGTGGCCGCGTCGGGAGGGCCTGAACAATGAGCAGTTCTTC.

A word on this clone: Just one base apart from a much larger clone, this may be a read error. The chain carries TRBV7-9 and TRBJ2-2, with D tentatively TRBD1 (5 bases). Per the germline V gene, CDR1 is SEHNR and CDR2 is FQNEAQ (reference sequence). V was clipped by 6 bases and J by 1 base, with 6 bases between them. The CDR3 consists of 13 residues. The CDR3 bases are TGTGCCAGCAGTGGACAGAACACCGGGGAGCTGTTTTTT. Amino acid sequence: CASSGQNTGELFF.

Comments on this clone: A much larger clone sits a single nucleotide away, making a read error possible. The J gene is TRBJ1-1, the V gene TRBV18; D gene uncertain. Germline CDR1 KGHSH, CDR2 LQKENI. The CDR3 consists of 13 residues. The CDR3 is CASSPHLNTEVFF. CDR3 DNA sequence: TGTGCCAGCTCTCCACACTTGAACACTGAAGTTTTCTTT.

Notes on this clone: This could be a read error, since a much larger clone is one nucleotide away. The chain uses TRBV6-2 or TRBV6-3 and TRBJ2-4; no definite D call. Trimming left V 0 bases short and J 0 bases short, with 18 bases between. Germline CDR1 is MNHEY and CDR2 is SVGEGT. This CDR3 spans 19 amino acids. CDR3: CASSYSNLGSALAKNIQYF. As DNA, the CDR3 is TGTGCCAGCAGTTACTCGAACCTGGGCAGCGCCCTAGCCAAAAACATTCAGTACTTC.

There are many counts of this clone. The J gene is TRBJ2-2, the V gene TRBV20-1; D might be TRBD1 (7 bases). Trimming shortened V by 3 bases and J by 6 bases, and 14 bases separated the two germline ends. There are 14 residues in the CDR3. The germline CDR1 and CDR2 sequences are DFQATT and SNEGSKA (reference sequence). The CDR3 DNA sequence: TGCAGTGCTAGTGCAGGGGGGTACGCCGGGGAGCTGTTTTTT. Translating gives CSASAGGYAGELFF.

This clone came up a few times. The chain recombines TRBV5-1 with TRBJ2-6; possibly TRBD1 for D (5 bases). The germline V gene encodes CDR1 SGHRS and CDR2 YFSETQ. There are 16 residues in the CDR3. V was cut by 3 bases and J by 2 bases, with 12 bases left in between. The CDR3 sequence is CASSSDSWAGANVLTF. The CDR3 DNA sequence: TGCGCCAGCAGCTCCGACAGTTGGGCTGGGGCCAACGTCCTGACTTTC.